This entry features one T cell receptor (beta chain) sequence. What it binds is unknown. V was cut by 4 bases and J by 5 bases, with 12 bases left in between. The CDR3 consists of 14 residues. Germline V lookup: CDR1 LGHNA, CDR2 YNFKEQ. The sample originates from a study of cytomegalovirus exposure and HLA in healthy donors. Study conclusions and caveats: Later analysis found that TCR beta chains associated with HLA were more clonally expanded than other, equally common chains. 87-base-pair reads could not separate some V segments, including TRBV6-2 and TRBV6-3. Roughly even sequencing depth across donors was the assumption behind the presence/absence analyses.

The PCR made use of 60 Vbeta and 13 Jbeta primers. Produced via immunoSEQ multiplex PCR; TCRdb's table is partial and in-frame only. The profile shows approximately 190,000 clones, around 87% of them singletons. The clonotype was recovered from a man aged 25 to 40 in good health and CMV-seronegative. The sequencing input was PBMCs. The chain combines TRBV4-2 with TRBJ1-3, with D perhaps matching TRBD1 (6 bases). The chain's CDR3 is CASSLDSRRNTIYF. The CDR3 DNA reads TGTGCCAGCAGCCTGGACAGCCGACGAAACACCATATATTTT.